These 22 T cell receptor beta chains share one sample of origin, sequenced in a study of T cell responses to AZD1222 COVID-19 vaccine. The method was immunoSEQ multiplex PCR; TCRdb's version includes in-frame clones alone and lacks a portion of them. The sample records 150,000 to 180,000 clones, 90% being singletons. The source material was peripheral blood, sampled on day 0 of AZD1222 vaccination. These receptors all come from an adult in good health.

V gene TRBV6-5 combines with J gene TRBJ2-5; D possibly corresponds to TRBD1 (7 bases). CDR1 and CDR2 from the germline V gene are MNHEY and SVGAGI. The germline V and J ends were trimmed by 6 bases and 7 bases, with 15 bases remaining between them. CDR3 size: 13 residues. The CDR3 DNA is TGTGCCAGCAGCCTATACAGGGGAGGGACCCAGTACTTC. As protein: CASSLYRGGTQYF.

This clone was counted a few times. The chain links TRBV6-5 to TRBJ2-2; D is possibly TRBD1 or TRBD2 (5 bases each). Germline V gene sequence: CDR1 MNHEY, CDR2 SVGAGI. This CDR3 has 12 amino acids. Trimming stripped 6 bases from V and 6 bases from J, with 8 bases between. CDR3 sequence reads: CASRLGAGELFF. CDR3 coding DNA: TGTGCCAGCAGGTTGGGGGCCGGGGAGCTGTTTTTT.

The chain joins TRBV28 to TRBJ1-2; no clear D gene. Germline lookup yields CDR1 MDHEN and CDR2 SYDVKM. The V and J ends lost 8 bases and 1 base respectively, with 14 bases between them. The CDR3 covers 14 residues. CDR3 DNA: TGTGCCAGCCTTGGAAGACCTCATAACTATGGCTACACCTTC. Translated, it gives CASLGRPHNYGYTF.

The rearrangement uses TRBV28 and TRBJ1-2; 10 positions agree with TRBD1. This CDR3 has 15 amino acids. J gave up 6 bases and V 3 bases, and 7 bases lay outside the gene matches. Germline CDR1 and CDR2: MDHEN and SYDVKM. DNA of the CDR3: TGTGCCAGCAGTTTTGCCTGGACAGGGGGAGATGGCTACACCTTC. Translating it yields CASSFAWTGGDGYTF.

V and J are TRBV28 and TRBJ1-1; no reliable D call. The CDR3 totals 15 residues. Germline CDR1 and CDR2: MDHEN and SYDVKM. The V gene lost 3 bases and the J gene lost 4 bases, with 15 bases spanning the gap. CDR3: CASSFGMGRTTEAFF. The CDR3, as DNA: TGTGCCAGCAGTTTCGGGATGGGCAGGACCACTGAAGCTTTCTTT.

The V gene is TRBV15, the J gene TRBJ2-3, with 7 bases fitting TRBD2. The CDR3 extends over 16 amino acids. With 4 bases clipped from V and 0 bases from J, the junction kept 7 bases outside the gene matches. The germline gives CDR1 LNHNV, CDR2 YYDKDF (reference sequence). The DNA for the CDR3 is TGTGCCACCAGCACTCCAGCGGGACTAAGCACAGATACGCAGTATTTT. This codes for CATSTPAGLSTDTQYF.

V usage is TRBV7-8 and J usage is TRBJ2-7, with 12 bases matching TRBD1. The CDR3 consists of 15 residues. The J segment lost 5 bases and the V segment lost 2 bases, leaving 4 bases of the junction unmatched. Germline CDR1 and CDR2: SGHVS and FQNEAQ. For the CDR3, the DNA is TGTGCCAGCAGCTTAAGTGGGACAGGGGGCAACGAGCAGTACTTC. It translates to CASSLSGTGGNEQYF. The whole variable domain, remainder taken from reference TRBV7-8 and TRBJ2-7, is GAGVSQSPRYKVAKRGQDVALRCDPISGHVSLFWYQQALGQGPEFLTYFQNEAQLDKSGLPSDRFFAERPEGSVSTLKIQRTQQEDSAVYLCASSLSGTGGNEQYFGPGTRLTVT.

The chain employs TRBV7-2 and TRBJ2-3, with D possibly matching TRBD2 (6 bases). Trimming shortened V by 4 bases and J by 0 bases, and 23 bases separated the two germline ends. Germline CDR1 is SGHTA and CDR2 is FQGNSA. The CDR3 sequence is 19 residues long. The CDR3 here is CASSSIWDRGTLSTDTQYF. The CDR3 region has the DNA TGTGCCAGCAGCTCGATTTGGGATCGCGGGACGCTAAGCACAGATACGCAGTATTTT.

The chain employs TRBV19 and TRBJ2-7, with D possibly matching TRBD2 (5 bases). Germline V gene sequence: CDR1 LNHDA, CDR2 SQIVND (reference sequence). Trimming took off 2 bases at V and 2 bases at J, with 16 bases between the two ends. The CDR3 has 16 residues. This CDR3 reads CASSISRTGITYEQYF. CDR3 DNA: TGTGCCAGTAGTATAAGCAGGACCGGGATAACCTACGAGCAGTACTTC.

In DNA, the CDR3 is TGTGCCAGCAGCTTGGGGGACGAGCTCTTGACAGGAAAAGCTTTCTTT. Protein sequence: CASSLGDELLTGKAFF. This chain links TRBV7-2 with TRBJ1-1, with D perhaps matching TRBD1 (6 bases). The CDR3 sequence is 16 residues long. Germline V gives CDR1 SGHTA, CDR2 FQGNSA. Trimming removed 3 bases at V and 9 bases at J, with 23 bases between.

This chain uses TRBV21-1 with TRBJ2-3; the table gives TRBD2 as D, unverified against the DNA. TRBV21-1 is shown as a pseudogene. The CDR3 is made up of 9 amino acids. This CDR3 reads CASSDTQYF. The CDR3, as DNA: TGTGCCAGCTCGGATACGCAGTATTTT.

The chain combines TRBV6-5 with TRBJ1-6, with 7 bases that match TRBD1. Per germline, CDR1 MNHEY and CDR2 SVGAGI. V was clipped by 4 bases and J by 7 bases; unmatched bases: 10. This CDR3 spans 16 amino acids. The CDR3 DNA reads TGTGCCAGCAGTTCTTCAACAGGGGTGATAAATTCACCCCTCCACTTT. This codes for CASSSSTGVINSPLHF.

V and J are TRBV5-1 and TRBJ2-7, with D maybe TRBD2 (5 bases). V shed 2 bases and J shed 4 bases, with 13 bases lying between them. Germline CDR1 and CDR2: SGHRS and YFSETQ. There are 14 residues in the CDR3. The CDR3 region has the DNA TGCGCCAGCAGCTTTGGGGAGAATGCGTACGAGCAGTACTTC. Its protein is CASSFGENAYEQYF.

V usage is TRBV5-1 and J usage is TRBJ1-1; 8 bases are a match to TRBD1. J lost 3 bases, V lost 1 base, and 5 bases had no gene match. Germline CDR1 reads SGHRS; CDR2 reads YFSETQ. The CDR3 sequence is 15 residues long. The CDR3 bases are TGCGCCAGCAGCTTGTCGCCGGGACAGGACACTGAAGCTTTCTTT. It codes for CASSLSPGQDTEAFF.

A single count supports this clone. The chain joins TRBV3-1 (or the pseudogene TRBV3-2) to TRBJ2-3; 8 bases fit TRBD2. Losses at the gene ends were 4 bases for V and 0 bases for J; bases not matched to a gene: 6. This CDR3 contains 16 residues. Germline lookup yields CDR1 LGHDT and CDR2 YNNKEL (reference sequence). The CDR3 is CASSRGAGGSTDTQYF. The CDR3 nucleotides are TGTGCCAGCAGCCGGGGGGCGGGAGGAAGCACAGATACGCAGTATTTT.

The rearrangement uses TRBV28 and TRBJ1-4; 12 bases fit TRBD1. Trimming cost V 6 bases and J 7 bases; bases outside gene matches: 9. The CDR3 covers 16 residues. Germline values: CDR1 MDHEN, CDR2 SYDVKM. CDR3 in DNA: TGTGCCAGCAGGAATCGGGACAGGGGGCTGGTTGAAAAACTGTTTTTT. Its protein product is CASRNRDRGLVEKLFF.

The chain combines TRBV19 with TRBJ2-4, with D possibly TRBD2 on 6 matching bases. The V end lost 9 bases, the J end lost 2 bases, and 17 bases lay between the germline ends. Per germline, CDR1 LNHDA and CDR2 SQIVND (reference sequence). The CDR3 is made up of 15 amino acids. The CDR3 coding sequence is TGTGCCAGCACATACGGGGACTTGTCCAAAAACATTCAGTACTTC. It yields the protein CASTYGDLSKNIQYF.

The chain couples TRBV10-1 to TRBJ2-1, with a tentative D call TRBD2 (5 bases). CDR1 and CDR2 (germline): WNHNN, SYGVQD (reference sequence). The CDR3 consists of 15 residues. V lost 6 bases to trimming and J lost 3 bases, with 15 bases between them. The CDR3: CASRRPSGCYNEQFF. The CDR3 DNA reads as TGCGCCAGCAGGCGCCCCAGCGGCTGCTACAATGAGCAGTTCTTC.

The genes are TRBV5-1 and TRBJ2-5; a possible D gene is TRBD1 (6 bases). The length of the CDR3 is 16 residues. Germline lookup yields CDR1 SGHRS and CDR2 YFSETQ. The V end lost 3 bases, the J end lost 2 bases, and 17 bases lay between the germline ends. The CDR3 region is CASSSTPGTLQETQYF. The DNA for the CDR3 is TGCGCCAGCAGCTCAACCCCCGGGACACTTCAAGAGACCCAGTACTTC.

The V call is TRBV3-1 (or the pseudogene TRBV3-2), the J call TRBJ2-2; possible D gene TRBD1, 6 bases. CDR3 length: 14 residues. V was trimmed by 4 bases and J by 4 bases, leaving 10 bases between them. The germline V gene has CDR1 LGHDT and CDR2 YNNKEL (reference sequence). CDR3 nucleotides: TGTGCCAGCAGCCTGCGGACAGCCACCGGGGAGCTGTTTTTT. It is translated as CASSLRTATGELFF.

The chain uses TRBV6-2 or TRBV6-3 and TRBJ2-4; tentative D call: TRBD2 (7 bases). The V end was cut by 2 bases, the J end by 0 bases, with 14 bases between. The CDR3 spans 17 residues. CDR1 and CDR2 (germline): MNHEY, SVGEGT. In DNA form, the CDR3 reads TGTGCCAGCAGTTACGGGGGGGCACCACTAGCCAAAAACATTCAGTACTTC. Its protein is CASSYGGAPLAKNIQYF.

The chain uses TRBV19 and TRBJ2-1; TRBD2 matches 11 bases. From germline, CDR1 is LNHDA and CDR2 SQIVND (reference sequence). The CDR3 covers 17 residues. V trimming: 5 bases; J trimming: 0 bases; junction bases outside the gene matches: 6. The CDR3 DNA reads TGTGCCAGTAGTTCTCGACTAGCGGGGAGCTCCTACAATGAGCAGTTCTTC. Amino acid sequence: CASSSRLAGSSYNEQFF. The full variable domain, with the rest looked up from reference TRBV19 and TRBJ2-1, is DGGITQSPKYLFRKEGQNVTLSCEQNLNHDAMYWYRQDPGQGLRLIYYSQIVNDFQKGDIAEGYSVSREKKESFPLTVTSAQKNPTAFYLCASSSRLAGSSYNEQFFGPGTRLTVL.